This is a list of T cell receptor beta chains from one sample in a study of T cell responses to AZD1222 COVID-19 vaccine. Method: immunoSEQ multiplex PCR; TCRdb's copy keeps in-frame clones and lacks some. This sample has approximately 150,000 clones, with around 84% found just once. The sample here was peripheral blood, taken 28 days after the second AZD1222 dose. The source of these receptors is an adult who received the AZD1222 COVID-19 vaccine. Both conserved end residues are part of each CDR3. D genes are given only for firm matches. Size values are once, few and many counts, or a class for expanded clones, and some rows have none.

cdr3_nt: TGTGCCTGGAGGGTTAGACAGGGGGACCCCTACGAGCAGTACTTC
cdr3_aa: CAWRVRQGDPYEQYF
clone_size: -
d_call: TRBD1
j_call: TRBJ2-7
v_call: TRBV30

cdr3_nt: TGTGCCTGGAGTCGGTCGGGACAGGGTTATTACAATGAGCAGTTCTTC
cdr3_aa: CAWSRSGQGYYNEQFF
clone_size: -
d_call: TRBD1
j_call: TRBJ2-1
v_call: TRBV30

cdr3_nt: TGCGCCAGCACACGAGGGGACACCGGGGAGCTGTTTTTT
cdr3_aa: CASTRGDTGELFF
clone_size: -
d_call: -
j_call: TRBJ2-2
v_call: TRBV10-1

cdr3_nt: TGTGCCAGCAGCTTAGATGCACGGTTTAATCAGCCCCAGCATTTT
cdr3_aa: CASSLDARFNQPQHF
clone_size: -
d_call: -
j_call: TRBJ1-5
v_call: TRBV7-2

cdr3_nt: TGCAGCGTTGAAGGAACTAGCGGGGCGAATGAGCAGTTCTTC
cdr3_aa: CSVEGTSGANEQFF
clone_size: -
d_call: TRBD2
j_call: TRBJ2-1
v_call: TRBV29-1

cdr3_nt: TGTGCCAGCAGCACCCACGGGGCAGGGATTGAAGCTTTCTTT
cdr3_aa: CASSTHGAGIEAFF
clone_size: -
d_call: -
j_call: TRBJ1-1
v_call: TRBV28

cdr3_nt: TGTGCCAGTAGTGGATCCTTCTGGCAGAGCTCTGGAAACACCATATATTTT
cdr3_aa: CASSGSFWQSSGNTIYF
clone_size: -
d_call: -
j_call: TRBJ1-3
v_call: TRBV19

cdr3_nt: TGTGCCAGCCTTAGACAGGGGAACACTGAAGCTTTCTTT
cdr3_aa: CASLRQGNTEAFF
clone_size: -
d_call: TRBD1
j_call: TRBJ1-1
v_call: TRBV19

cdr3_nt: TGTGCCAGTAGTCGCCAGGGCATAAGCAATCAGCCCCAGCATTTT
cdr3_aa: CASSRQGISNQPQHF
clone_size: few
d_call: -
j_call: TRBJ1-5
v_call: TRBV19

cdr3_nt: TGTGCCAGCAGTTTTTATCGTACGGGAACACCTAATGAAAAACTGTTTTTT
cdr3_aa: CASSFYRTGTPNEKLFF
clone_size: -
d_call: -
j_call: TRBJ1-4
v_call: TRBV28

cdr3_nt: TGTGCCAGCAGTTTAATTAGCGGGAGGGCCCAGTACTTC
cdr3_aa: CASSLISGRAQYF
clone_size: -
d_call: TRBD2
j_call: TRBJ2-7
v_call: TRBV6-5

cdr3_nt: TGTGCCAGCAGACCGGGACAATATAATTCACCCCTCCACTTT
cdr3_aa: CASRPGQYNSPLHF
clone_size: -
d_call: -
j_call: TRBJ1-6
v_call: TRBV9

cdr3_nt: TGCAGCGTATCGGGACAGGGGCACGAGCAGTACTTC
cdr3_aa: CSVSGQGHEQYF
clone_size: -
d_call: TRBD1
j_call: TRBJ2-7
v_call: TRBV29-1

cdr3_nt: TGTGCCAGTAGCCACAGGTCGCCCGGGGAGCTGTTTTTT
cdr3_aa: CASSHRSPGELFF
clone_size: -
d_call: -
j_call: TRBJ2-2
v_call: TRBV19

cdr3_nt: TGTGCCAGCAGCCCGAGGGCCAACACCGGGGAGCTGTTTTTT
cdr3_aa: CASSPRANTGELFF
clone_size: -
d_call: -
j_call: TRBJ2-2
v_call: TRBV7-8

cdr3_nt: TGTGCCAGCAGTTACAGGGGGCGCGGTGGCACTGAAGCTTTCTTT
cdr3_aa: CASSYRGRGGTEAFF
clone_size: -
d_call: TRBD1
j_call: TRBJ1-1
v_call: TRBV28

cdr3_nt: TGTGCCAGCAGCCAAGGACTGAGCACCTACAATGAGCAGTTCTTC
cdr3_aa: CASSQGLSTYNEQFF
clone_size: -
d_call: -
j_call: TRBJ2-1
v_call: TRBV4-2

cdr3_nt: TGTGCCAGCAGCTTAGAGGGACAGGGGTATGAAAAACTGTTTTTT
cdr3_aa: CASSLEGQGYEKLFF
clone_size: -
d_call: TRBD1
j_call: TRBJ1-4
v_call: TRBV7-9

cdr3_nt: TGTGCCAGCAGCTTAGTGTGGACAGCCACCTCCTCTGGGGCCAACGTCCTGACTTTC
cdr3_aa: CASSLVWTATSSGANVLTF
clone_size: few
d_call: -
j_call: TRBJ2-6
v_call: TRBV11-3

cdr3_nt: TGTGCCATCAGTGTACAGGGGGGTCAGCCCCAGCATTTT
cdr3_aa: CAISVQGGQPQHF
clone_size: -
d_call: TRBD1
j_call: TRBJ1-5
v_call: TRBV10-3

cdr3_nt: TGCGCCAGCAGCCCCACAGGGTACGATTCACCCCTCCACTTT
cdr3_aa: CASSPTGYDSPLHF
clone_size: -
d_call: -
j_call: TRBJ1-6
v_call: TRBV5-1

cdr3_nt: TGCAGCGTTGAGGGACATGACACCGGGGAGCTGTTTTTT
cdr3_aa: CSVEGHDTGELFF
clone_size: -
d_call: -
j_call: TRBJ2-2
v_call: TRBV29-1

cdr3_nt: TGTGCCAGCAGCAAGTGGGGGGGCGACACAGATACGCAGTATTTT
cdr3_aa: CASSKWGGDTDTQYF
clone_size: -
d_call: -
j_call: TRBJ2-3
v_call: TRBV7-6

cdr3_nt: TGTGCCAGCAGTGAAGGCGCTCGAGGGGGGTCCTATGGCTACACCTTC
cdr3_aa: CASSEGARGGSYGYTF
clone_size: once
d_call: -
j_call: TRBJ1-2
v_call: TRBV2

cdr3_nt: TGTGCCAGCAGTGGACAGTGGGGCTTTATGAACACTGAAGCTTTCTTT
cdr3_aa: CASSGQWGFMNTEAFF
clone_size: -
d_call: -
j_call: TRBJ1-1
v_call: TRBV6-1

cdr3_nt: TGTGCCAGCAGCTTGGACGGGCCAGGGGCGTTAGATGGAAACACCATATATTTT
cdr3_aa: CASSLDGPGALDGNTIYF
clone_size: -
d_call: -
j_call: TRBJ1-3
v_call: TRBV5-4

cdr3_nt: TGTGCCAGCAGTTCACGACAGGGTAGCAATCAGCCCCAGCATTTT
cdr3_aa: CASSSRQGSNQPQHF
clone_size: -
d_call: TRBD1
j_call: TRBJ1-5
v_call: TRBV6-5

cdr3_nt: TGTGCCAGCTATACCGGGCCGAACACCGGGGAGCTGTTTTTT
cdr3_aa: CASYTGPNTGELFF
clone_size: -
d_call: -
j_call: TRBJ2-2
v_call: TRBV7-8

cdr3_nt: TGCAGTGCCGGACAGGTCGATGGTCAGCCCCAGCATTTT
cdr3_aa: CSAGQVDGQPQHF
clone_size: -
d_call: TRBD1
j_call: TRBJ1-5
v_call: TRBV29-1

cdr3_nt: TGTGCCAGTACGGCGGTTTTGGACACCGGGGAGCTGTTTTTT
cdr3_aa: CASTAVLDTGELFF
clone_size: -
d_call: -
j_call: TRBJ2-2
v_call: TRBV19